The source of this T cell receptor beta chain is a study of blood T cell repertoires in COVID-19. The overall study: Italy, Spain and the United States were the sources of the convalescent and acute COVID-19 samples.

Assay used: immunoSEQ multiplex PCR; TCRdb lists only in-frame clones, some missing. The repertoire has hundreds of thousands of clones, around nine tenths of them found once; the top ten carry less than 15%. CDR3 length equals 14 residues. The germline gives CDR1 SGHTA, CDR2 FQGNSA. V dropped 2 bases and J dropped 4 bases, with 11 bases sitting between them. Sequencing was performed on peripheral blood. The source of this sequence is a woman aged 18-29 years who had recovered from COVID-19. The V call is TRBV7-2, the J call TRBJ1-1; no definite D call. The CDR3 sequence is CASSLLVLSTEAFF. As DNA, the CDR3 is TGTGCCAGCAGCTTACTTGTCCTGAGCACTGAAGCTTTCTTT.